The T cell receptor (beta chain) described here comes from a study of Ad26.COV2.S vaccination and SARS-CoV-2 variants. This clone was recorded once. Repertoires were generated with immunoSEQ multiplex PCR, while TCRdb's copy carries only in-frame clones and drops some. The sample holds 360,000 or so clones, around 86% seen once. Treatment: approximately 18 received Ad26.COV2.S at low or high dose, single or two shots; about five received placebo; per-sample allocation not given. Sampling occurred on day 63 after the first vaccine or placebo injection. In Boston, an adult donor aged 18-55 years took part. Trimming at V came to 6 bases and at J to 5 bases, leaving 9 bases not matched to a gene. The CDR3 loop spans 15 amino acids. Germline-derived CDR1 and CDR2 are MNHEY and SVGAGI.

The starting material was peripheral blood, obtained in a trial of Ad26.COV2.S vaccine versus placebo. This TCR was recovered from a person aged 18-65 years who received the Ad26.COV2.S COVID-19 vaccine or a placebo. The chain combines TRBV6-5 with TRBJ2-1; 8 bases align to TRBD1. The CDR3: CASRTRTGSNNEQFF. CDR3 DNA: TGTGCCAGCAGGACTAGGACAGGGTCAAACAATGAGCAGTTCTTC.